The sequence of this T cell receptor beta chain was determined in a study of CD8 T cells in Susac syndrome. As for the study in general: Sequenced Susac syndrome patients included more than five with clinically active disease and roughly eight in remission.

About 0.5 to 1 ug RNA was reverse transcribed with random hexamers. immunoSEQ multiplex PCR amplified TCR beta CDR3 across 54 Vbeta, 13 Jbeta. TCRdb re-analysed the immunoSEQ multiplex PCR reads in MiXCR, keeping a single row per CDR3 protein. Of more than 150,000 distinct CDR3 sequences in the sample, roughly 95% were seen once. Findings of the study overall: An acknowledgment was made by the study that its TCR sequencing and HLA analysis involved relatively few individuals.

This clonotype was seen a single time. The antigen remains undetermined. Material for sequencing was CD4+ T cells from PBMCs. This receptor was identified in a human donor with Susac syndrome.

Here the CDR3 reads CASSKGTGDSNQPQHF. CDR3 DNA: TGTGCCAGCAGTAAGGGGACGGGTGATAGCAATCAGCCCCAGCATTTT. J is TRBJ1-5 and V is TRBV6-2 or TRBV6-3; weak D call: TRBD1 (5 bases). The V gene's germline CDR1 is MNHEY and CDR2 SVGEGT. Trimming pared 5 bases from V and 0 bases from J, leaving 14 bases between. The CDR3 runs 16 residues.